This TCR beta chain derives from a study of T cells in Graves' hyperthyroidism and ophthalmopathy. Clinical symptoms, serum thyroxine, TRAb, thyroid ultrasound and orbital computed tomography informed diagnoses. Points from the study as a whole: Blood also showed most of the thyroid clonotypes that were expanded above 0.001.

This clonotype was picked up many times. Its antigen is as yet unknown. Trimming left V 5 bases short and J 1 base short, with 12 bases between. The CDR3 contains 14 residues. Template material for amplifying TCR beta CDR3 regions consisted of RNA transcripts. Initially, a first-round RT-PCR of the TCR CDR3 employed the HTBI primer set. TCRdb reanalysed the multiplex PCR reads using MiXCR and keeps one entry per CDR3 protein. This table holds fewer than 600,000 distinct CDR3 sequences, roughly 14% found once. Sequencing was carried out using blood. The chain recombines TRBV12-3 or TRBV12-4 with TRBJ2-7; D not certain. The sequence came from a woman aged 18-29 years with Graves' hyperthyroidism. The CDR3 protein is CASSPIPNSYEQYF. For the CDR3, the DNA is TGTGCCAGCAGTCCAATCCCCAATTCCTACGAGCAGTACTTC.